The TCR beta chain described here comes from a study of T cell responses to AZD1222 COVID-19 vaccine. General observations from the study: Clonal diversity was possibly underestimated; the donors were predominantly white British and more often female. Seropositivity was recorded at baseline in only six AZD1222 recipients.

Generated by immunoSEQ multiplex PCR, the TCRdb table keeps only in-frame clones and is missing some. The table shows roughly 96,000 clones, with roughly 90% occurring only once. The V and J ends lost 5 bases and 7 bases respectively, with 14 bases between them. This CDR3 has 13 amino acids. Per germline, CDR1 SGHAT and CDR2 FQNNGV. Both about-4-week and about-12-week second-dose recipients were combined. With respect to this clone: What it binds is unknown.

The input for sequencing was peripheral blood, taken 28 days after the second AZD1222 dose. The sequence was collected from an adult who received the AZD1222 COVID-19 vaccine. The V call is TRBV11-2, the J call TRBJ2-5; unclear D gene. CDR3 amino acids: CASSLGGDLTQYF. The CDR3 region has the DNA TGTGCCAGCAGCCTCGGCGGCGACCTGACCCAGTACTTC.